Sequencing of this T cell receptor beta chain was carried out in a study of beta chain features in type 1 diabetes. Study summary: There were around 110 million sorted cells examined across all samples.

A sort by CD45RO/CCR7/CD25/CD127/CD95/CD27 yielded CD4+ naive, central memory, regulatory and stem cell-like memory cells. A remark on this clone: Its antigen is not known.

Expressed TCRB transcripts got sequenced, as all isolated RNA was reverse transcribed. Generated by immunoSEQ multiplex PCR, the TCRdb table keeps only in-frame clones and is missing some. The data show tens of thousands of clones, about 65% seen once. The study, taken as a whole, reports: Among all four CD4+ subsets, Type 1 diabetes patients had TCRB CDR3s that were moderately but significantly shorter. Researchers reported that naive, central memory and Treg TCRB repertoires appeared more similar in patients than in healthy donors.

Trimming took 6 bases from V and 3 from J, leaving 9 bases between them. Germline CDR1 reads MNHNS; CDR2 reads SASEGT. The CDR3 loop spans 13 amino acids. V usage is TRBV6-1 and J usage is TRBJ1-5; D call uncertain. The sample was Tregs from blood. The clonotype was recovered from a woman aged 30 to 39 with type 1 diabetes. The CDR3 nucleotides are TGTGCCAGCAGGTTAACAATCAATCAGCCCCAGCATTTT. It yields the protein CASRLTINQPQHF.